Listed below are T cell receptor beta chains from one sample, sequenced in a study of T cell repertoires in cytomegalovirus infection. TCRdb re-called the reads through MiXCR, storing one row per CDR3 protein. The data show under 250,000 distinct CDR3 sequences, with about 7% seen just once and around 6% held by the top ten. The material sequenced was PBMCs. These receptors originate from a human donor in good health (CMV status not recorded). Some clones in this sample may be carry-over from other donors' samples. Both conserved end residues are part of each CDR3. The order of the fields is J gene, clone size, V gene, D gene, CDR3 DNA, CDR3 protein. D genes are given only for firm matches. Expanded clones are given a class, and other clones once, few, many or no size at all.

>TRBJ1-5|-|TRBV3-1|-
TGTGCCAGCAGCCAAGGATACTTTGATAGCAATCAGCCCCAGCATTTT
CASSQGYFDSNQPQHF
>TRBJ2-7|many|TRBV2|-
TGTGCCAGCATTAGACTCTTGAGCTCCTACGAGCAGTACTTC
CASIRLLSSYEQYF
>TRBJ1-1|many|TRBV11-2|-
TGTGCCAGCAGCGGAGTTGGAGGGGCCACTGAAGCTTTCTTT
CASSGVGGATEAFF
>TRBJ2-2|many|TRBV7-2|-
TGTGCCAGCAAAACAACTTCGGTATCGAACACCGGGGAGCTGTTTTTT
CASKTTSVSNTGELFF
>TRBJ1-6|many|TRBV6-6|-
TGTGCCAGCAGGGCCAGAGGAGGGGCAGGTTCGGGCTCCTATAATTCACCCCTCCACTTT
CASRARGGAGSGSYNSPLHF
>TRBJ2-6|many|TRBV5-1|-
TGCGCCAGCAGCCTGGGGGTTGCTGGGGCCAACGTCCTGACTTTC
CASSLGVAGANVLTF
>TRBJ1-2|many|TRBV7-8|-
TGTGCCAGCAGCTCTCGTGGGAGTTCTAACTATGGCTACACCTTC
CASSSRGSSNYGYTF
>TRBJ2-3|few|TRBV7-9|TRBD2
TGTGCCAGCAGCCCGCGGCGGCTAGCGGGGGGCTGGGGAAGCACAGATACGCAGTATTTT
CASSPRRLAGGWGSTDTQYF
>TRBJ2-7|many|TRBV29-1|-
TGCAGCGTTGGTTGGGGCTCCTACGAGCAGTACTTC
CSVGWGSYEQYF
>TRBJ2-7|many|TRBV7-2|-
TGTGCCAGCAGCCCCAAGCGGTCCGGTTACGAGCAGTACTTC
CASSPKRSGYEQYF
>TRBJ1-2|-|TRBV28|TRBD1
TGTGCCAGCAGTTTAGGGACAGGGGGCTCAAGAGGCTATGGCTACACCTTC
CASSLGTGGSRGYGYTF
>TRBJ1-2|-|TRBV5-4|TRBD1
TGTGCCAGCAGCCGCACCGGACAGGCTGCCGGCTACACCTTC
CASSRTGQAAGYTF
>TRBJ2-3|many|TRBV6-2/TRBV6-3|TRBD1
TGTGCCAGCATGGGAAGGACAGGAAAAAGTGTGAGCACAGATACGCAGTATTTT
CASMGRTGKSVSTDTQYF
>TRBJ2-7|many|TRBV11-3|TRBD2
TGTGCCAGCAGCCGCCGGGGGGACGAGCAGTACTTC
CASSRRGDEQYF
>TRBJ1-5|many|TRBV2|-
TGTGCCAGCAGAATAGAGCATAGCAATCAGCCCCAGCATTTT
CASRIEHSNQPQHF
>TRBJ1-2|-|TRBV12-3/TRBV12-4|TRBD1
TGTGCCAGCAGCCCGGGACAGGGGAGGGATGGCTACACCTTC
CASSPGQGRDGYTF
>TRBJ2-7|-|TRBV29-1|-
TGCAGCTATACAGTAAGGGGCAGGCGTGACGAGCAGTACTTC
CSYTVRGRRDEQYF
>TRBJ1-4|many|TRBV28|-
TGTGCCAGCAGTTTACCGGCAGGCCTGGATGAAAAACTGTTTTTT
CASSLPAGLDEKLFF
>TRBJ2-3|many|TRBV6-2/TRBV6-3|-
TGTGCCAGCAGTTTCGGGACCCCTACAGATACGCAGTATTTT
CASSFGTPTDTQYF
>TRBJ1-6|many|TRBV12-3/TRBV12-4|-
TGTGCCAGCAGTTCTGGCCGCAGCTCCTATAATTCACCCCTCCACTTT
CASSSGRSSYNSPLHF
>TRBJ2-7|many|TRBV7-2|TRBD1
TGTGCCAGCAGCTCGGGACAGTTCGGGTACGAGCAGTACTTC
CASSSGQFGYEQYF
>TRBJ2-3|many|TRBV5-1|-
TGCGCCAGCAGCTTGGATCCCTCCACAGATACGCAGTATTTT
CASSLDPSTDTQYF